This entry is about one T cell receptor (beta chain). No antigen is known for it. One base away there is no much larger clone; base qualities are not given. The record originates from a study of OX40 agonist ivuxolimab in advanced cancers. Context from the whole study: Ivuxolimab was an agonistic, fully human IgG2 monoclonal antibody directed against OX40 (CD134), a costimulatory receptor. Intravenous ivuxolimab was administered to patients every 2 weeks at six dose levels: 0.01, 0.1, 0.3, 1.5, 3 and 10 mg/kg. Of the roughly 50 dose-escalation patients, hepatocellular carcinoma was present in around 19, melanoma in around 15, renal cell carcinoma in 9 and head and neck cancer in 9. In the dose-escalation cohort, approximately 80% of patients were male, and the mean age was 60 years with a range of roughly 20 to 85. Prior anti-PD-1, anti-PD-L1 or anti-CTLA-4 therapy was permitted, and checkpoint inhibitors had been received by 30% to 40% of dose-escalation patients. Three dose-escalation patients achieved partial responses, one with hepatocellular carcinoma and two with cutaneous melanoma. Peripheral TCRbeta sequencing was intended to test whether TCR sequence diversity was altered and clonal T-cell expansion was caused by ivuxolimab. The monotherapy dose-escalation portion (N = 52 patients) of the phase I ivuxolimab trial is reported in the paper.

To sequence the TCRbeta CDR3 region, genomic DNA was isolated from the sorted cells. The immunoSEQ Assay was used to sequence the TCRbeta CDR3 regions. Entries here come from immuneACCESS through TCRdb and include only in-frame sequences with V and J called. Some clones fail to appear in such tables; in the studies checked, an unresolved V gene covers under half of the shortfall, and the cause of the remainder is unknown. Counted in this sample were around 100,000 clones; roughly nine tenths of them appeared once. Approximately 5.7% of the sample is taken by the ten largest. The investigation overall reported the following: After ivuxolimab, CD8+ T cells had more expanded clones than CD4+ T cells on average. Low levels of normalized T-cell clonal expansion were also seen in some nonresponding patients. Partial responders in the 0.1-3.0 mg/kg groups had among the lowest normalized peripheral clonal expansion, especially among CD8+ T cells. The antigen specificity of the clonally expanded peripheral T cells was not determined. At doses of 0.1 to 3.0 mg/kg, clonal expansion of both CD4+ and CD8+ blood T cells was observed from baseline to week 6.

From a lookup of the germline V gene, CDR1 and CDR2 are SNHLY and FYNNEI. Trimming leaves V shorter by 10 bases and J shorter by 8 bases, with the junction holding 25 bases beyond the gene matches. The CDR3 holds 18 amino acids from the cysteine to the phenylalanine. Only CDR3 DNA is held: 54 bases, read in frame from base 1. Patients with autoimmune disease history or receiving systemic immunosuppression were excluded from the trial. Peripheral blood for TCR sequencing was collected from all dose cohorts at baseline, on cycle 4 day 1, and on cycle 7 day 1. Samples were obtained from an open-label, multicenter, first-in-human phase I dose-escalation trial of ivuxolimab. Adults with locally advanced or metastatic melanoma, renal cell carcinoma, hepatocellular carcinoma or head and neck squamous cell carcinoma were enrolled in the trial. Before TCR sequencing, CD4+ T cells and CD8+ T cells from peripheral blood were sorted into separate populations.

The source is an adult with an advanced solid tumor such as melanoma, head and neck, liver or kidney cancer. Recombination connected TRBV2 to TRBJ2-1, and TRBD1 aligns with 8 junction nucleotides. The sequenced sample was CD4+ or CD8+ T cells sorted from blood, obtained in a trial of the OX40 agonist ivuxolimab. The base sequence is TGTGCCACCTCATCGCCTTTGTCCCAGGGGGCGTTCTCGTATGAGCAGTTCTTC. It codes for CATSSPLSQGAFSYEQFF. With all but the CDR3 taken from the reference TRBV2 and TRBJ2-1 genes, the full variable domain is: EPEVTQTPSHQVTQMGQEVILRCVPISNHLYFYWYRQILGQKVEFLVSFYNNEISEKSEIFDDQFSVERPDGSNFTLKIRSTKLEDSAMYFCATSSPLSQGAFSYEQFFGPGTRLTVL.